This T cell receptor (beta chain) was sequenced during a study of shared clonotypes between healthy human individuals. TCRdb's table, derived via immunoSEQ multiplex PCR, lists solely in-frame clones and lacks some. Seen here are fewer than 3 million clones, 80% to 95% observed once, and the top ten hold roughly 0.34%. Remarks on this clone: The target antigen is unknown.

The study, taken as a whole, reports: Genetic and exposure-history diversity was limited by the small donor number.

The germline V and J ends were trimmed by 5 bases and 6 bases, with 13 bases remaining between them. The germline gives CDR1 SGHTA, CDR2 FQGTGA. The CDR3 consists of 14 residues. The clonotype was recovered from a man aged 18 to 35 in good health. Some clones in this sample may be carry-over from other donors' samples. The V and J genes are TRBV7-3 and TRBJ2-2, with D perhaps matching TRBD1 (6 bases). Sequenced: naive CD4+ T cells from PBMCs. This sample's subset: CD45RA+ positively selected. This CDR3 reads CASSPGVPAGELFF. DNA of the CDR3: TGTGCCAGCAGCCCAGGGGTTCCGGCCGGGGAGCTGTTTTTT. Full variable domain (outside the CDR3, taken from reference TRBV7-3 and TRBJ2-2): GAGVSQTPSNKVTEKGKYVELRCDPISGHTALYWYRQSLGQGPEFLIYFQGTGAADDSGLPNDRFFAVRPEGSVSTLKIQRTERGDSAVYLCASSPGVPAGELFFGEGSRLTVL.